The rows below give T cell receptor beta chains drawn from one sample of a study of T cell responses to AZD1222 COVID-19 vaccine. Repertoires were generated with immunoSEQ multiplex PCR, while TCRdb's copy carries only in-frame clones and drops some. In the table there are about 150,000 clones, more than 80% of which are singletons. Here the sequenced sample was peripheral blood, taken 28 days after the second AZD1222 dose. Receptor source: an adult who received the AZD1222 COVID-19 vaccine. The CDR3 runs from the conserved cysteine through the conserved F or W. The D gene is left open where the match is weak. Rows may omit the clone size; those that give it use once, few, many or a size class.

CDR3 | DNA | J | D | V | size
CASSTAPGTNYNEQFF | TGTGCCAGTAGTACCGCGCCCGGGACAAACTACAATGAGCAGTTCTTC | TRBJ2-1 | . | TRBV19 | .
CAWSEGGTNWANVLTF | TGTGCCTGGAGTGAGGGGGGGACCAACTGGGCCAACGTCCTGACTTTC | TRBJ2-6 | . | TRBV30 | .
CASSLGGTDTQYF | TGTGCCAGCAGCTTGGGGGGAACAGATACGCAGTATTTT | TRBJ2-3 | . | TRBV5-6 | .
CASSFAGAGELFF | TGTGCCAGCAGCTTTGCGGGGGCCGGGGAGCTGTTTTTT | TRBJ2-2 | TRBD2 | TRBV7-8 | once
CASKAGGLQGDEQFF | TGTGCCAGCAAGGCGGGAGGGCTTCAGGGCGATGAGCAGTTCTTC | TRBJ2-1 | TRBD2 | TRBV6-5 | .
CASSARTGGSFMDNEQFF | TGCGCCAGCAGTGCGAGGACAGGGGGATCCTTTATGGACAATGAGCAGTTCTTC | TRBJ2-1 | TRBD1 | TRBV10-2 | .
CASSPAGRALNEQFF | TGTGCCAGCAGCCCGGCCGGGAGGGCCCTCAATGAGCAGTTCTTC | TRBJ2-1 | TRBD2 | TRBV3-1/TRBV3-2 | .
CASSFGTGGASTGELFF | TGCGCCAGCAGCTTTGGGACAGGGGGCGCTAGCACCGGGGAGCTGTTTTTT | TRBJ2-2 | TRBD1 | TRBV5-1 | .
CASSEATGLSSYNSPLHF | TGTGCCAGCAGTGAAGCGACAGGGCTAAGCTCCTATAATTCACCCCTCCACTTT | TRBJ1-6 | TRBD1 | TRBV6-1 | few
CASSYDGNTNTEAFF | TGCGCCAGCAGCTATGACGGGAATACGAACACTGAAGCTTTCTTT | TRBJ1-1 | . | TRBV5-1 | .
CASNHRGAVNTEAFF | TGTGCCAGTAACCATCGAGGAGCAGTGAACACTGAAGCTTTCTTT | TRBJ1-1 | . | TRBV19 | once
CASSSQRRGPNYGYTF | TGTGCCAGCAGCTCTCAACGCAGGGGGCCTAACTATGGCTACACCTTC | TRBJ1-2 | TRBD1 | TRBV7-9 | .
CASSRLPEALQETQYF | TGTGCCAGCTCACGCCTCCCAGAGGCCCTACAAGAGACCCAGTACTTC | TRBJ2-5 | . | TRBV18 | .
CATLRPVGELFF | TGTGCCACCCTAAGACCGGTCGGGGAGCTGTTTTTT | TRBJ2-2 | . | TRBV2 | .
CASRDGATPAPGRGYTF | TGTGCAAGTCGCGACGGCGCAACACCTGCTCCCGGGAGAGGCTACACCTTC | TRBJ1-2 | . | TRBV12-2 | .
CASSFGSGPGQYF | TGTGCCAGCAGTTTCGGGAGCGGCCCAGGTCAGTACTTC | TRBJ2-4 | . | TRBV12-3/TRBV12-4 | .
CAISEGGSRRETQYF | TGTGCCATCAGTGAGGGTGGCTCGCGACGAGAGACCCAGTACTTC | TRBJ2-5 | . | TRBV10-3 | .
CASSLRGIGGTDTQYF | TGCGCCAGCAGCTTGCGAGGGATAGGGGGCACAGATACGCAGTATTTT | TRBJ2-3 | . | TRBV5-1 | .
CASSAGQGGYTF | TGTGCCAGCAGTGCGGGACAGGGCGGCTACACCTTC | TRBJ1-2 | TRBD1 | TRBV6-4 | .
CSARGRGWDNEQFF | TGCAGCGCTAGGGGGCGAGGGTGGGACAATGAGCAGTTCTTC | TRBJ2-1 | TRBD1 | TRBV29-1 | .
CASSQDRVEAFF | TGTGCCAGCTCACAGGACAGGGTCGAAGCTTTCTTT | TRBJ1-1 | TRBD1 | TRBV18 | .
CASSSGRATFTEAFF | TGTGCCAGCAGCTCGGGACGGGCGACTTTCACTGAAGCTTTCTTT | TRBJ1-1 | . | TRBV7-8 | .
CASSPQAGGAYEQYF | TGCGCCAGCAGCCCCCAGGCGGGGGGGGCCTACGAGCAGTACTTC | TRBJ2-7 | TRBD2 | TRBV5-1 | .